One and the same sample provided the 5 T cell receptor beta chains below, sequenced in a study of technical replicates of blood from several donors. TCRdb's table, derived via immunoSEQ multiplex PCR, lists solely in-frame clones and lacks some. The sample includes tens of thousands of clones, 88% of them seen just once. Sequenced sample: PBMCs. Receptors were obtained from a human donor in good health. Some clones in this sample may be carry-over from other donors' samples.

This clone was counted only a few times. The rearrangement uses TRBV28 and TRBJ1-1; 9 bases are shared with TRBD1. The CDR3 is made up of 15 amino acids. CDR1 is MDHEN, CDR2 SYDVKM, per germline. Trimming removed 8 bases from V and 4 bases from J; junction bases left unmatched: 11. In nucleotides, the CDR3 is TGTGCCAGCCGAACAGGGGGCGTGGGGGGCACTGAAGCTTTCTTT. Amino acids: CASRTGGVGGTEAFF.

The rearrangement links TRBV2 to TRBJ2-3; 9 nucleotides line up with TRBD1. There are 14 residues in the CDR3. Germline V gene lookup returns CDR1 SNHLY and CDR2 FYNNEI. J lost 4 bases, V lost 4 bases, and 3 bases had no gene match. CDR3 coding DNA: TGTGCCAGCAGTGTGGACAGGGGTTCAGATACGCAGTATTTT. Protein: CASSVDRGSDTQYF.

CDR3 amino acids: CASSMGLNTEAFF. The CDR3 DNA reads TGTGCCAGCAGTATGGGCCTGAACACTGAAGCTTTCTTT. The chain couples TRBV6-4 to TRBJ1-1; D ambiguous. V lost 5 bases to trimming and J lost 0 bases, with 7 bases between them. The germline V gene has CDR1 MRHNA and CDR2 SNTAGT. This CDR3 contains 13 residues.

The chain couples TRBV7-8 to TRBJ2-7, with D perhaps TRBD1 (6 bases). The CDR3 is 15 residues long. The germline V and J ends were trimmed by 3 bases and 5 bases, with 17 bases remaining between them. Germline loops: CDR1 SGHVS, CDR2 FQNEAQ. The CDR3 DNA is TGTGCCAGCAGCTTCGTGGGGACACCTAAGAACGAGCAGTACTTC. The encoded protein is CASSFVGTPKNEQYF.

The chain joins TRBV18 to TRBJ1-2; D perhaps matches TRBD1 (6 bases). Germline CDR1 KGHSH, CDR2 LQKENI. This CDR3 has 13 amino acids. The ends were cut back, 1 base at V and 8 bases at J, with 11 bases in the middle. This chain's CDR3 is CASSPRTDDGYTF. CDR3 coding DNA: TGTGCCAGCTCACCACGGACAGATGACGGCTACACCTTC.